The TCR beta chain under discussion was sequenced for a study of shared clonotypes between healthy human individuals. Findings and caveats of the study: Represented diversity, genetic and exposure-history alike, was limited by few donors. For naive CD4 cells, 4% to 5% of clonotypes were shared across a handful of donors. Naive subsets generally exceeded memory subsets in estimated richness.

The naive CD8 subset, CD45RO-negative cells positively selected for CCR7, excluded terminally differentiated effector memory CD45RA+ cells. In the case of this clone: Its antigen is unknown.

Sequencing was at deep level. Profiled with immunoSEQ multiplex PCR; TCRdb holds only in-frame clones, not every one. The top ten hold roughly 1.7% of the sample, which has about 2.1 million clones, around 93% seen once. CDR1 and CDR2 (germline): SGDLS, YYNGEE. Deletions cut 3 bases from V and 4 bases from J, with 14 bases between. The CDR3 spans 15 residues. The TCR sequence derives from a man aged 18 to 29 in good health. Some clones in this sample may be carry-over from other donors' samples. Sequenced sample: naive CD8+ T cells from PBMCs. The rearrangement joins TRBV9 to TRBJ1-3, with D hard to call. CDR3 sequence: CASSGSWGFGNTIYF. The DNA of the CDR3 is TGTGCCAGCAGCGGGAGCTGGGGTTTCGGAAACACCATATATTTT.